These 24 T cell receptor beta chains were all obtained from the same sample, sequenced in a study of cytomegalovirus exposure and HLA in healthy donors. PCR used 60 Vbeta primers and 13 Jbeta primers. Repertoires were generated with immunoSEQ multiplex PCR, while TCRdb's copy carries only in-frame clones and drops some. The data hold 150,000 to 200,000 clones, with roughly 82% observed a single time. The sequenced material came from PBMCs. Every receptor here comes from a woman between 45 and 65 years old in good health and CMV-seronegative.

The chain is built from TRBV9 and TRBJ2-5; TRBD1 matches 11 bases. The CDR3 is made up of 14 amino acids. In germline, CDR1 is SGDLS, CDR2 YYNGEE. V shed 4 bases and J 5 bases; nucleotides not matched to a gene: 4. The CDR3 here is CASSTGQGAETQYF. The CDR3 bases are TGTGCCAGCAGCACCGGACAGGGGGCGGAGACCCAGTACTTC.

The rearrangement uses TRBV30 and TRBJ1-4, with a possible D match to TRBD1 (5 bases). Trimming removed 5 bases from V and 3 bases from J, with 13 bases in between. CDR1 and CDR2 (germline): GTSNPN, SVGIG (reference sequence). The CDR3 has 14 residues. The CDR3 here is CAWGRRGSNEKLFF. CDR3 sequence (DNA): TGTGCCTGGGGGAGGAGGGGTTCTAATGAAAAACTGTTTTTT.

J is TRBJ1-2 and V is TRBV7-3; no definite D call. The germline CDR1 and CDR2 sequences are SGHTA and FQGTGA. With 0 bases removed from V and 8 bases from J, the gap between germline ends came to 13 bases. The CDR3 sequence is 14 residues long. CDR3 region: CASSLTGSSGGYTF. For the CDR3, the DNA is TGTGCCAGCAGCTTAACCGGGTCTTCTGGGGGCTACACCTTC.

The chain employs TRBV28 and TRBJ2-7, with D perhaps TRBD1 (6 bases). The CDR3 loop spans 14 amino acids. Germline CDR1 MDHEN, CDR2 SYDVKM. Trimming shortened V by 5 bases and J by 2 bases, and 13 bases separated the two germline ends. The CDR3 DNA is TGTGCCAGCAGTCCAAGACAGGATGCCTACGAGCAGTACTTC. Residues: CASSPRQDAYEQYF.

The chain carries TRBV28 and TRBJ1-4; 9 bases line up with TRBD1. Per the germline V gene, CDR1 is MDHEN and CDR2 is SYDVKM. V was clipped by 3 bases and J by 10 bases; unmatched bases: 9. This CDR3 contains 15 residues. This chain's CDR3 is CASSFVGQGAGKLFF. The DNA for the CDR3 is TGTGCCAGCAGTTTCGTGGGACAGGGTGCGGGAAAACTGTTTTTT.

This clone has only one observation. The gene calls are TRBV18 and TRBJ1-2, with a tentative D call TRBD1 (6 bases). The germline V gene has CDR1 KGHSH and CDR2 LQKENI. The CDR3 loop spans 16 amino acids. Between the trimmed V and J ends, which lost 8 bases and 4 bases, there was a span of 23 bases. DNA for the CDR3: TGTGCCAGCAACTACAAAGGTCCAGGGGAGGGCTATGGCTACACCTTC. As protein: CASNYKGPGEGYGYTF.

The rearrangement joins TRBV2 to TRBJ2-7; D possibly corresponds to TRBD1 (5 bases). This CDR3 has 15 residues. Trimming removed 5 bases at V and 0 bases at J, with 14 bases between. Germline V lookup: CDR1 SNHLY, CDR2 FYNNEI. CDR3 coding DNA: TGTGCCAGCAGTTCCCAGGGTGATCTCTCCTACGAGCAGTACTTC. Translated: CASSSQGDLSYEQYF.

This chain connects TRBV7-2 to TRBJ2-1; 10 positions agree with TRBD1. Trimming at V came to 5 bases and at J to 6 bases, leaving 1 base not matched to a gene. The CDR3 extends over 13 amino acids. CDR1 SGHTA and CDR2 FQGNSA come from the germline V gene. CDR3 DNA: TGTGCCAGCAGCCGGACAGGGGGCAATGAGCAGTTCTTC. Protein: CASSRTGGNEQFF.

The J gene is TRBJ2-2, the V gene TRBV5-1; D is perhaps TRBD1 (5 bases). The CDR3 is 15 residues long. Germline CDR1 reads SGHRS; CDR2 reads YFSETQ. The V gene lost 4 bases and the J gene lost 6 bases, with 16 bases spanning the gap. CDR3 DNA sequence: TGCGCCAGCAGCCTGAGGAGCAGGGTGGCCGGGGAGCTGTTTTTT. Translated, it gives CASSLRSRVAGELFF.

The CDR3 coding sequence is TGTGCCACCAGCAGAGCCGGGACAGGGCACACCGGGGAGCTGTTTTTT. As protein: CATSRAGTGHTGELFF. The chain is built from TRBV15 and TRBJ2-2, with TRBD1 identical over 9 bases. The CDR3 has 16 residues. After removal of 1 base from V and 3 bases from J, the junction contained 3 bases not matched to a gene. Germline V gene sequence: CDR1 LNHNV, CDR2 YYDKDF (reference sequence).

The CDR3 bases are TGTGCCAGCAGCCCTACACTAGCGGCCACAGATACGCAGTATTTT. Encoded protein: CASSPTLAATDTQYF. The chain couples TRBV14 to TRBJ2-3; 8 bases agree with TRBD2. Germline CDR1 reads SGHDN; CDR2 reads FVKESK. There are 15 residues in the CDR3. V lost 4 bases to trimming and J lost 2 bases; unmatched junction nucleotides: 5.

This clone was observed once. The chain carries TRBV4-1 and TRBJ2-1, with TRBD1 matching over 7 bases. Losses at the gene ends were 3 bases for V and 6 bases for J; bases not matched to a gene: 11. Germline V gives CDR1 MGHRA, CDR2 YSYEKL. The CDR3 extends over 16 amino acids. The CDR3 nucleotides are TGCGCCAGCAGCCAGGGAAGGGGGCTGACTGTCAATGAGCAGTTCTTC. The encoded protein is CASSQGRGLTVNEQFF.

V usage is TRBV28 and J usage is TRBJ1-1; no definite D call. The CDR3 loop spans 12 amino acids. Germline V gene lookup returns CDR1 MDHEN and CDR2 SYDVKM. Between the trimmed V and J ends, which lost 2 bases and 7 bases, there was a span of 8 bases. The CDR3 region is CASSLLLREAFF. CDR3 DNA: TGTGCCAGCAGTTTACTCCTGCGTGAAGCTTTCTTT.

With respect to this clone: The same CDR3 can be traced to other DNA sequences in this sample. CDR3 sequence (DNA): TGTGCCAGCAGTTTTCGGGGAACAGATACGCAGTATTTT. Amino acids: CASSFRGTDTQYF. This chain connects TRBV27 to TRBJ2-3; a possible D gene is TRBD2 (5 bases). The germline V gene has CDR1 MNHEY and CDR2 SMNVEV (reference sequence). The CDR3 is made up of 13 amino acids. The ends were cut back, 3 bases at V and 3 bases at J, with 7 bases in the middle.

A single count supports this clone. The rearrangement joins TRBV6-5 to TRBJ2-3, with unresolved D. Germline CDR1 and CDR2: MNHEY and SVGAGI. Trimming left V 1 base short and J 0 bases short, with 8 bases between. CDR3 size: 15 residues. CDR3 sequence: CASSYYPSSTDTQYF. The CDR3, as DNA: TGTGCCAGCAGTTACTATCCCAGTAGCACAGATACGCAGTATTTT.

V gene TRBV30 combines with J gene TRBJ2-7, with 11 bases lining up with TRBD1. After removal of 5 bases from V and 4 bases from J, the junction contained 1 base not matched to a gene. This CDR3 comprises 12 residues. The germline V gene encodes CDR1 GTSNPN and CDR2 SVGIG (reference sequence). CDR3: CAWGQGAYEQYF. The CDR3 DNA reads as TGTGCCTGGGGACAGGGGGCTTACGAGCAGTACTTC.

The chain uses TRBV2 and TRBJ2-1; 9 bases map to TRBD2. Unmatched junction bases numbered 13, after V lost 5 bases and J lost 8 bases. Germline lookup yields CDR1 SNHLY and CDR2 FYNNEI. The CDR3 consists of 16 residues. In DNA form, the CDR3 reads TGTGCCAGCAGTACTCGTCCGTGGACTAGCGAGTATGAGCAGTTCTTC. Residues: CASSTRPWTSEYEQFF.

The chain uses TRBV14 and TRBJ2-7, with D maybe TRBD2 (6 bases). The CDR3 runs 14 residues. Per germline, CDR1 SGHDN and CDR2 FVKESK. Trimming removed 2 bases at V and 9 bases at J, with 17 bases between. The chain's CDR3 is CASSQSSALLGQYF. The DNA of the CDR3 is TGTGCCAGCAGCCAATCTAGCGCCCTCTTAGGGCAGTACTTC. The whole variable domain, remainder taken from reference TRBV14 and TRBJ2-7, is EAGVTQFPSHSVIEKGQTVTLRCDPISGHDNLYWYRRVMGKEIKFLLHFVKESKQDESGMPNNRFLAERTGGTYSTLKVQPAELEDSGVYFCASSQSSALLGQYFGPGTRLTVT.

The gene calls are TRBV7-8 and TRBJ2-2, with 8 bases identical to TRBD2. The ends lost 1 base at V and 6 bases at J; junction bases unmatched: 4. The V gene's germline CDR1 is SGHVS and CDR2 FQNEAQ. The CDR3 is 15 amino acids. The CDR3 loop reads CASSLGGGRSGELFF. The CDR3 DNA is TGTGCCAGCAGCTTAGGGGGCGGGAGGTCCGGGGAGCTGTTTTTT.

This clone was counted only a few times. The CDR3 here is CASSSATGFVNTEAFF. The CDR3, as DNA: TGTGCCAGCAGCTCAGCAACAGGGTTTGTGAACACTGAAGCTTTCTTT. This sequence joins TRBV11-2 and TRBJ1-1, with TRBD1 as a possible D gene (6 bases). Trimming stripped 4 bases from V and 0 bases from J, with 15 bases between. The CDR3 has 16 residues. Germline V gene lookup returns CDR1 SGHAT and CDR2 FQNNGV.

The chain has TRBV30 and TRBJ1-5; D not certain. The CDR3 totals 15 residues. V was clipped by 0 bases and J by 3 bases, with 12 bases between them. Germline-derived CDR1 and CDR2 are GTSNPN and SVGIG (reference sequence). This CDR3 reads CAWSVLGGINQPQHF. For the CDR3, the DNA is TGTGCCTGGAGTGTACTTGGCGGGATCAATCAGCCCCAGCATTTT. Using reference TRBV30 and TRBJ1-5 for the parts outside the CDR3, the full variable domain is SQTIHQWPATLVQPVGSPLSLECTVEGTSNPNLYWYRQAAGRGLQLLFYSVGIGQISSEVPQNLSASRPQDRQFILSSKKLLLSDSGFYLCAWSVLGGINQPQHFGDGTRLSIL.

The V gene is TRBV30, the J gene TRBJ2-7, with D unclear. Germline CDR1 is GTSNPN and CDR2 is SVGIG (reference sequence). The V gene lost 0 bases and the J gene lost 3 bases, with 12 bases spanning the gap. The CDR3 runs to 14 residues. The CDR3 DNA is TGTGCCTGGAGTGTACTCGCGTCCGGCTACGAGCAGTACTTC. This gives the protein CAWSVLASGYEQYF.

The genes are TRBV18 and TRBJ1-2; a possible D gene is TRBD1 (5 bases). Germline V CDR1 and CDR2: KGHSH, LQKENI. With 0 bases removed from V and 4 bases from J, the gap between germline ends came to 15 bases. CDR3 length: 16 residues. This CDR3 reads CASSPPVQGVGYGYTF. As DNA, the CDR3 is TGTGCCAGCTCACCACCGGTTCAGGGTGTGGGCTATGGCTACACCTTC.

The rearrangement links TRBV7-9 to TRBJ1-1; D is unclear. Germline V gives CDR1 SEHNR, CDR2 FQNEAQ (reference sequence). V was trimmed by 7 bases and J by 8 bases, leaving 14 bases between them. The CDR3 consists of 12 residues. CDR3 DNA sequence: TGTGCCAGCACCCTGGTGAGTGTGGAAGCTTTCTTT. This codes for CASTLVSVEAFF.